The entry below describes one T cell receptor (beta chain). Germline V CDR1 and CDR2: LGHNA, YNFKEQ. With 3 bases clipped from V and 7 bases from J, the junction kept 7 bases outside the gene matches. The CDR3 contains 16 residues. At least two post-ART and at least one pre-ART PBMC sample were available for each donor. There were no participants with HIV treated outside the United States. This specimen comes from a study of long-term antiretroviral therapy in people with HIV. At survey level, the immunoSEQ assay was run in its v3.0 version. TCRdb's table, derived via immunoSEQ multiplex PCR, lists solely in-frame clones and lacks some. The sample shows tens of thousands of clones, 80% to 95% of them seen only once.

The chain joins TRBV4-2 to TRBJ1-6; 9 bases line up with TRBD1. Sequences were derived from unsorted PBMCs, sampled 3.1 years after starting antiretroviral therapy. The sequence was obtained from a young man with HIV. In DNA, the CDR3 is TGTGCCAGCAGCCAGGACCGGACAGGGGTAAATTCACCCCTCCACTTT. This translates into CASSQDRTGVNSPLHF.